Listed below are T cell receptor beta chains from one sample, sequenced in a study of shared clonotypes between healthy human individuals. The table came from immunoSEQ multiplex PCR; TCRdb's copy has only in-frame clones and leaves some out. The sample yields more than 500,000 clones, approximately 95% seen once. Sequenced material: naive CD8+ T cells sorted from blood. Receptors originate from a woman younger than 45 in good health. Both conserved end residues are part of each CDR3. Fields, in order: J gene, clone size, V gene, D gene, CDR3 DNA, CDR3 protein. D genes are given only for firm matches. The size field is filled for only some rows; it gives once, few, many or a size class.

TRBJ2-2,NA,TRBV19,NA,TGTGCCAGTGGCCTAGGGTCCGGGGAGCTGTTTTTT,CASGLGSGELFF
TRBJ1-5,NA,TRBV7-9,TRBD1,TGTGCCAGCAGCCCCCGGGACAGATTTATTCATAGCAATCAGCCCCAGCATTTT,CASSPRDRFIHSNQPQHF
TRBJ2-2,NA,TRBV27,NA,TGTGCCAGCAATCACGGGGCAGGCACCGGGGAGCTGTTTTTT,CASNHGAGTGELFF
TRBJ2-7,NA,TRBV10-3,TRBD2,TGTGCCATCAGTACTAGCGGCATCTCCTACGAGCAGTACTTC,CAISTSGISYEQYF
TRBJ1-1,NA,TRBV7-9,NA,TGTGCCAGCAGCAAGACAGGTAACACTGAAGCTTTCTTT,CASSKTGNTEAFF
TRBJ2-5,NA,TRBV5-8,NA,TGTGCCAGCAGCTTGTGGGGCGACTTC,CASSLWGDF
TRBJ1-5,NA,TRBV2,NA,TGTGCCAGCAGTGCTGGGGCCCCGAATCAGCCCCAGCATTTT,CASSAGAPNQPQHF
TRBJ2-7,NA,TRBV9,TRBD1,TGTGCCAGCAGCGTAGGCCCAGCAGGGGGATCCTACGAGCAGTACTTC,CASSVGPAGGSYEQYF
TRBJ2-2,NA,TRBV18,NA,TGTGCCAGCTCACCTCAGGGTTTGGCCGGGGAGCTGTTTTTT,CASSPQGLAGELFF
TRBJ2-7,NA,TRBV6-5,NA,TGTGCCAGCAGTTACTCCCCCGGGTTAGGGGGCTACGAGCAGTACTTC,CASSYSPGLGGYEQYF
TRBJ1-1,once,TRBV6-5,NA,TGTGCCAGCAGTTACAGGGGTGTTGGCACTGAAGCTTTCTTT,CASSYRGVGTEAFF
TRBJ2-1,NA,TRBV28,NA,TGTGCCAGCAGTTTTTTATCGGGGGGCTTGAATGAGCAGTTCTTC,CASSFLSGGLNEQFF
TRBJ1-2,NA,TRBV19,TRBD1,TGTGCCAGTAGTATAGATCGTTGGGACAGGAACTATGGCTACACCTTC,CASSIDRWDRNYGYTF
TRBJ2-7,NA,TRBV10-3,TRBD2,TGTGCCATCAGTGCGATCGAGGGACTAGCTGATTCCGAGCAGTACTTC,CAISAIEGLADSEQYF
TRBJ2-1,once,TRBV28,NA,TGTGCCAGCAGTCCGCGTAAAGGAAGCGGAGGAGTGGATGAGCAGTTCTTC,CASSPRKGSGGVDEQFF
TRBJ2-4,NA,TRBV2,NA,TGTGCCAGCAGTGGATCCGAAGACAGACAGTACTTC,CASSGSEDRQYF
TRBJ1-2,NA,TRBV7-8,NA,TGTGCCAGCAGCTTAGTGCTTTGGGGAGGCGACTATGGCTACACCTTC,CASSLVLWGGDYGYTF
TRBJ1-1,once,TRBV2,NA,TGTGCCAGCAGTGAAATAGGGTTCACTGAAGCTTTCTTT,CASSEIGFTEAFF
TRBJ2-7,NA,TRBV5-6,NA,TGTGCCAGCAGCTGGTCCAACCGAGCCTACGAGCAGTACTTC,CASSWSNRAYEQYF
TRBJ1-1,NA,TRBV27,TRBD1,TGTGCCAGCAGTCCCTACAGGGGGCAGGACACTGAAGCTTTCTTT,CASSPYRGQDTEAFF
TRBJ2-7,NA,TRBV25-1,NA,TGTGCCAGCAGTGAATTAAGGGACGGACGCTCCTACGAGCAGTACTTC,CASSELRDGRSYEQYF
TRBJ2-7,NA,TRBV5-1,NA,TGCGCCAGCAGCACCCCGTACACAGCCTACGAGCAGTACTTC,CASSTPYTAYEQYF
TRBJ2-7,NA,TRBV7-9,TRBD2,TGTGCCAGCAGCTCGAGACTAGCGGGAGGGAAAGGGTCCTACGAGCAGTACTTC,CASSSRLAGGKGSYEQYF
TRBJ2-2,once,TRBV19,TRBD1,TGTGCCAGTAGTACAGGACAGGGGGCCGGCGGGGAGCTGTTTTTT,CASSTGQGAGGELFF
TRBJ2-7,NA,TRBV5-1,TRBD2,TGCGCCAGCAGCTTGGAGACTAGCGGGAGCTACGAGCAGTACTTC,CASSLETSGSYEQYF
TRBJ1-5,NA,TRBV28,NA,TGTGCCAGCAGTTTACTTGGCGGGGCCGATCAGCCCCAGCATTTT,CASSLLGGADQPQHF
TRBJ2-7,NA,TRBV7-9,TRBD2,TGTGCCAGCAGCTTAATGGTAGCGGGAGCGTACGAGCAGTACTTC,CASSLMVAGAYEQYF
TRBJ1-1,NA,TRBV5-4,NA,TGTGCCAGCATGGGGGCGGCTGAAGCTTTCTTT,CASMGAAEAFF
TRBJ1-2,NA,TRBV9,NA,TGTGCCAGCAGCGCGACCCCCGGGACAAACTATGGCTACACCTTC,CASSATPGTNYGYTF
TRBJ1-4,once,TRBV15,NA,TGTGCCACCAGCAGAGATGGGGGGAGTGAAAAACTGTTTTTT,CATSRDGGSEKLFF
TRBJ2-7,few,TRBV19,NA,TGTGCCAGTAGGGGGCTCCACGAGCAGTACTTC,CASRGLHEQYF
TRBJ2-1,NA,TRBV27,TRBD2,TGTGCCAGCAGCTTAGGACTAGCGGGAGGGGCCTACAATGAGCAGTTCTTC,CASSLGLAGGAYNEQFF
TRBJ2-7,NA,TRBV13,NA,TGTGCCAGCAGCTTAGGACAGGCGATCTCCTACGAGCAGTACTTC,CASSLGQAISYEQYF
TRBJ2-5,NA,TRBV14,NA,TGTGCCAGCAGCCTGCAGGGACCGGGCAGCGGAGAGACCCAGTACTTC,CASSLQGPGSGETQYF
TRBJ2-2,NA,TRBV7-8,TRBD1,TGTGCCAGCATATTAAGGGGGACAGGCAACACCGGGGAGCTGTTTTTT,CASILRGTGNTGELFF
TRBJ2-1,NA,TRBV5-1,NA,TGCGCCAGCAGCCAGACTGATACCTACAATGAGCAGTTCTTC,CASSQTDTYNEQFF
TRBJ2-7,once,TRBV7-9,NA,TGTGCCAGCACCCCGGCGCACGAGCAGTACTTC,CASTPAHEQYF
TRBJ2-1,NA,TRBV14,TRBD2,TGTGCCAGCAGCCAAGGGACGGGAGGACGGATCGACAATGAGCAGTTCTTC,CASSQGTGGRIDNEQFF
TRBJ2-6,NA,TRBV6-4,TRBD1,TGTGCCAGCAGTGAAGGGACAGGGGTGGCGGGGGCCAACGTCCTGACTTTC,CASSEGTGVAGANVLTF
TRBJ2-2,NA,TRBV28,TRBD2,TGTGCCAGCAGTTTCCCAGCGGGAGGTAACACCGGGGAGCTGTTTTTT,CASSFPAGGNTGELFF
TRBJ2-1,NA,TRBV5-6,NA,TGTGCCAGCAGTAGGACAACCTACAATGAGCAGTTCTTC,CASSRTTYNEQFF
TRBJ2-1,NA,TRBV15,TRBD2,TGTGCCACCAGCAGAGTCCCGGGACTAGCGGGAGAGGGCAATGAGCAGTTCTTC,CATSRVPGLAGEGNEQFF
TRBJ1-1,NA,TRBV28,NA,TGTGCCAGCAGTTTAGACTCCGCGGTGACTGAAGCTTTCTTT,CASSLDSAVTEAFF